This TCR beta chain derives from a study of immune heterogeneity within non-small cell lung tumors. Study-wide results and caveats: In tumor regions, T-cell clonality showed a moderate but significant correlation with local tumor mutational burden (R around 0.32). Identical dominant CDR3 beta clonotypes were found recurring across a patient's tumor sites, along with site-unique high-frequency clones.

Bulk tumor genomic DNA, around 600 ng per sample, was the template. Several widely spaced biopsies per primary tumor were taken during surgery. Newly diagnosed with untreated non-small cell lung cancer, the patients underwent curative surgery. This clonotype was seen ten or more times. Its specificity is unknown. The germline V and J ends were trimmed by 2 bases and 5 bases, with 7 bases remaining between them. This CDR3 comprises 12 residues. Germline loops: CDR1 MNHEY, CDR2 SVGAGI. Amplification of the TCR beta CDR3 was achieved through multiplex PCR with 32 V and 13 J primers. Each CDR3 protein gets one entry after TCRdb re-called the multiplex PCR reads with MiXCR. The sample gives 21,000 or so distinct CDR3 sequences, 28% of which show up once; roughly 4.4% is in the top ten.

The sequence derives from a man in his forties with non-small cell lung cancer. The chain recombines TRBV6-5 with TRBJ2-7; no firm D call. The sample comprised lung tumor tissue. This chain's CDR3 is CASSYVPHEQYF. The CDR3 nucleotides are TGTGCCAGCAGTTACGTTCCCCACGAGCAGTACTTC.